This is a list of T cell receptor beta chains from one sample in a study of T cell repertoires in cytomegalovirus infection. MiXCR was run by TCRdb on the reads, yielding one entry per CDR3 protein. The sample holds 310,000 or so distinct CDR3 sequences, roughly 25% seen once. The source material was PBMCs. The receptors were sampled from a human donor in good health (CMV status not recorded). Some clones in this sample may be carry-over from other donors' samples. Both conserved end residues are part of each CDR3. The order of the fields is D gene, V gene, clone size, J gene, CDR3 DNA, CDR3 protein. The D gene is left open where the match is weak. Clone size is stated in some rows and not others, as once, few, many or a class when expanded.

D gene: TRBD2; V gene: TRBV29-1; clone size: few; J gene: TRBJ2-7; CDR3 DNA: TGCAGCGTTGAAGTCCCCCGGGAGGGCCGCTACGAGCAGTACTTC; CDR3 protein: CSVEVPREGRYEQYF
D gene: NA; V gene: TRBV6-4; clone size: few; J gene: TRBJ1-1; CDR3 DNA: TGTGCCAGCAGTGACGTGATCGGGGACATCGGGACTGAAGCTTTCTTT; CDR3 protein: CASSDVIGDIGTEAFF
D gene: NA; V gene: TRBV19; clone size: NA; J gene: TRBJ2-7; CDR3 DNA: TGTGCCAGTAGTACCGGGGACTGGGACTTGTACGAGCAGTACTTC; CDR3 protein: CASSTGDWDLYEQYF
D gene: NA; V gene: TRBV29-1; clone size: few; J gene: TRBJ1-5; CDR3 DNA: TGCAGCGTTGCACCAGATAGCAATCAGCCCCAGCATTTT; CDR3 protein: CSVAPDSNQPQHF
D gene: NA; V gene: TRBV6-6; clone size: NA; J gene: TRBJ1-1; CDR3 DNA: TGTGCCAGCAGTTTCCAGCGCCCTGAAGCTTTCTTT; CDR3 protein: CASSFQRPEAFF
D gene: NA; V gene: TRBV7-2; clone size: NA; J gene: TRBJ1-2; CDR3 DNA: TGTGCCAGCAGCTCTTACCTTTCCGACAGGTCCTATGGCTACACCTTC; CDR3 protein: CASSSYLSDRSYGYTF
D gene: TRBD2; V gene: TRBV7-2; clone size: NA; J gene: TRBJ2-5; CDR3 DNA: TGTGCCAGCAGCTTAGGGTGGCGCGATACTAGCGGGAAGGAGACCCAGTACTTC; CDR3 protein: CASSLGWRDTSGKETQYF
D gene: NA; V gene: TRBV19; clone size: NA; J gene: TRBJ1-1; CDR3 DNA: TGTGCCAGTAGATATGGCCTCATGAACACTGAAGCTTTCTTT; CDR3 protein: CASRYGLMNTEAFF
D gene: TRBD2; V gene: TRBV7-2; clone size: many; J gene: TRBJ2-3; CDR3 DNA: TGTGCCAGCAGCTTACTAGCGGGGGAGATCACAGATACGCAGTATTTT; CDR3 protein: CASSLLAGEITDTQYF
D gene: NA; V gene: TRBV28; clone size: few; J gene: TRBJ2-5; CDR3 DNA: TGTGCCAGCAGTAAACCCTTGGGGGCGGGGGAGACCCAGTACTTC; CDR3 protein: CASSKPLGAGETQYF
D gene: TRBD1; V gene: TRBV7-6; clone size: many; J gene: TRBJ1-4; CDR3 DNA: TGTGCCAGCAGCACCCAGACAGGGGCTAATGAAAAACTGTTTTTT; CDR3 protein: CASSTQTGANEKLFF
D gene: TRBD2; V gene: TRBV28; clone size: NA; J gene: TRBJ2-1; CDR3 DNA: TGTGCCAGTCTCCCCCAACTAGCGCCAGCTAATGAGCAGTTCTTC; CDR3 protein: CASLPQLAPANEQFF
D gene: NA; V gene: TRBV6-1; clone size: NA; J gene: TRBJ1-6; CDR3 DNA: TGTGCCAGCAGCCCCGGTATTAGGGAGTTAGTGAATTCACCCCTCCACTTT; CDR3 protein: CASSPGIRELVNSPLHF
D gene: NA; V gene: TRBV5-6; clone size: NA; J gene: TRBJ2-1; CDR3 DNA: TGTGCCAGCAGCTTGGTGGAAAGGACACTCTGGGAGCAGTTCTTC; CDR3 protein: CASSLVERTLWEQFF
D gene: NA; V gene: TRBV18; clone size: NA; J gene: TRBJ2-3; CDR3 DNA: TGTGCCAGCTCACCCTCCCAGGGCCCAGATACGCAGTATTTT; CDR3 protein: CASSPSQGPDTQYF
D gene: NA; V gene: TRBV28; clone size: NA; J gene: TRBJ1-2; CDR3 DNA: TGTGCCAGCCGTAAGGACAGTTTAGATGGCTACACCTTC; CDR3 protein: CASRKDSLDGYTF
D gene: TRBD1; V gene: TRBV19; clone size: NA; J gene: TRBJ1-5; CDR3 DNA: TGTGCCAGTAGTACCCTGGACAGGGAGGTCCAGCCCCAGCATTTT; CDR3 protein: CASSTLDREVQPQHF
D gene: NA; V gene: TRBV11-2; clone size: NA; J gene: TRBJ2-1; CDR3 DNA: TGTGCCAGCAGCTCCTTGGAGGGCCTCTACAATGAGCAGTTCTTC; CDR3 protein: CASSSLEGLYNEQFF
D gene: TRBD2; V gene: TRBV7-2; clone size: many; J gene: TRBJ2-2; CDR3 DNA: TGTGCCAGCAGCTCGGGACTAGCGGGGACCGGGGAGCTGTTTTTT; CDR3 protein: CASSSGLAGTGELFF
D gene: NA; V gene: TRBV7-9; clone size: many; J gene: TRBJ1-1; CDR3 DNA: TGTGCCAGCAGCTTATTCGGGGACACTGAAGCTTTCTTT; CDR3 protein: CASSLFGDTEAFF
D gene: TRBD2; V gene: TRBV7-2; clone size: NA; J gene: TRBJ2-3; CDR3 DNA: TGTGCCAGCAGCTTAGGGGACTACCCCACAGATACGCAGTATTTT; CDR3 protein: CASSLGDYPTDTQYF
D gene: NA; V gene: TRBV7-6; clone size: once; J gene: TRBJ1-2; CDR3 DNA: TGTGCCAGCAGCTTGGCCCGTTCTAACTATGGCTACCCCTTC; CDR3 protein: CASSLARSNYGYPF
D gene: NA; V gene: TRBV6-2/TRBV6-3; clone size: few; J gene: TRBJ2-7; CDR3 DNA: TGTGCCAGCAGAAGGGTGGAGAGGAGACACGAGCAGTACTTC; CDR3 protein: CASRRVERRHEQYF